The source of this T cell receptor beta chain is a study of cytomegalovirus exposure and HLA in healthy donors. Germline CDR1 is LNHDA and CDR2 is SQIVND (reference sequence). CDR3 length: 16 amino acids. V was pared by 3 bases and J by 3 bases, with 6 bases of the junction left unmatched. The PCR ran on 60 Vbeta and 13 Jbeta primers. Sequencing was performed with immunoSEQ multiplex PCR; in TCRdb, only in-frame clones are kept and a portion is missing. The sample includes 95,000 to 110,000 clones. The specimen was PBMCs. This rearrangement joins TRBV19 to TRBJ2-3, with 10 bases aligning to TRBD2. This receptor was taken from a middle-aged man in good health and CMV-seronegative. DNA of the CDR3: TGTGCCAGTAGTATTAAACTAGCGGGGATTACAGATACGCAGTATTTT. It is translated as CASSIKLAGITDTQYF.